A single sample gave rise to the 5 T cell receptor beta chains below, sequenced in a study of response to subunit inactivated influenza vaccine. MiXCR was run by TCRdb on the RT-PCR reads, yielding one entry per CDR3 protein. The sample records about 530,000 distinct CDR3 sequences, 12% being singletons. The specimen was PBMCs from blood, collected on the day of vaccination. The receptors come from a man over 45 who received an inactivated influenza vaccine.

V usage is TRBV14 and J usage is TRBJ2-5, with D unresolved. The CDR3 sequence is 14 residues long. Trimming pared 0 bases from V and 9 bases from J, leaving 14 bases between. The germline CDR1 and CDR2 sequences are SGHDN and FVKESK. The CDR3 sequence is CASSQEGNVWAQYF. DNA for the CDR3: TGTGCCAGCAGCCAAGAAGGGAACGTGTGGGCCCAGTACTTC. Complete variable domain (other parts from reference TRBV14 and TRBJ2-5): EAGVTQFPSHSVIEKGQTVTLRCDPISGHDNLYWYRRVMGKEIKFLLHFVKESKQDESGMPNNRFLAERTGGTYSTLKVQPAELEDSGVYFCASSQEGNVWAQYFGPGTRLLVL.

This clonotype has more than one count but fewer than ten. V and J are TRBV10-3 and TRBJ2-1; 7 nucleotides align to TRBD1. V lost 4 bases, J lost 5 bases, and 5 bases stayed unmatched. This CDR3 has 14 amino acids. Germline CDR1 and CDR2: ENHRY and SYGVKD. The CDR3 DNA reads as TGTGCCATCAGTGCCAGACAGGGACACAATGAGCAGTTCTTC. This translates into CAISARQGHNEQFF.

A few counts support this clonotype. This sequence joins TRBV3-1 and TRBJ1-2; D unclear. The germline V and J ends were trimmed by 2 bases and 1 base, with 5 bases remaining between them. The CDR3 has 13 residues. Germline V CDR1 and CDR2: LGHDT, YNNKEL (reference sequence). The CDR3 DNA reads TGTGCCAGCAGCCAAATCAGTAACTATGGCTACACCTTC. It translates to CASSQISNYGYTF.

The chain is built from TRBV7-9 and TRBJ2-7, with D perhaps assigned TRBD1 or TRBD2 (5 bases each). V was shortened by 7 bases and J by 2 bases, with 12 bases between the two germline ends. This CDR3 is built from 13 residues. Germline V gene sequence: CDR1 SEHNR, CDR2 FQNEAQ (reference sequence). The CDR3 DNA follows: TGTGCCAGCACCTCTGGGGGTGCCTACGAGCAGTACTTC. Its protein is CASTSGGAYEQYF.

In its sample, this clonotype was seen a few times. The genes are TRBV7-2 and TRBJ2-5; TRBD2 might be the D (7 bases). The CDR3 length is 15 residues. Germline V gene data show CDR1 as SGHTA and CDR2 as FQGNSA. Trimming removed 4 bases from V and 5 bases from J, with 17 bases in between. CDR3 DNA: TGTGCCAGCAGCTCGAGGGGGGGGGAGTGGGAGACCCAGTACTTC. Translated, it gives CASSSRGGEWETQYF.